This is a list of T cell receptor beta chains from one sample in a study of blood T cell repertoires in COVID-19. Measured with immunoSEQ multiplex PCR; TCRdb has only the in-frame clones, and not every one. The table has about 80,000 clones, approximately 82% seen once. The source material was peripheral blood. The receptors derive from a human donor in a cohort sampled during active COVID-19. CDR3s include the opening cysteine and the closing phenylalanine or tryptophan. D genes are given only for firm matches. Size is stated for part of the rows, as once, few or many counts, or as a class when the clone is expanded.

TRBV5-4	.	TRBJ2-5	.	TGTGCCAGCAGCTTCAGGAGGGACAGCGTTGTACAAGAGACCCAGTACTTC	CASSFRRDSVVQETQYF
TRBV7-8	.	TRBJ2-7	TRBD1	TGTGCCAGCAGTACCCGGGACAGGGGGCCCGAGCAGTACTTC	CASSTRDRGPEQYF
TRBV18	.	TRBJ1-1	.	TGTGCCAGCTCACCCGCGGGGAAGAACACTGAAGCTTTCTTT	CASSPAGKNTEAFF
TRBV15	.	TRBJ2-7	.	TGTGCCACCAGCAGAGGATTCAGGGACGAGCAGTACTTC	CATSRGFRDEQYF
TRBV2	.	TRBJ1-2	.	TGTGCCAGCAGGATTGGCGGGGGCAACTATGGCTACACCTTC	CASRIGGGNYGYTF
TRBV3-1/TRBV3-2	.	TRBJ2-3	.	TGTGCCAGCAGCCAAAGGGACTCAAATACGCAGTATTTT	CASSQRDSNTQYF
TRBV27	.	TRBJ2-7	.	TGTGCCAGCTGCCGGGACACAACCTCCTACGAGCAGTACTTC	CASCRDTTSYEQYF
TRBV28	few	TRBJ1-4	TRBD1	TGTGCCAGCAGAAAGGGGGCTTCCCATGAAAAACTGTTTTTT	CASRKGASHEKLFF
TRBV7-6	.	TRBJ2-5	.	TGTGCCAGCAGCTTAGGGTCGGGAAACCAAGAGACCCAGTACTTC	CASSLGSGNQETQYF
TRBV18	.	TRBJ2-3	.	TGTGCCAGCTCACCGGGCGGCACAGATACGCAGTATTTT	CASSPGGTDTQYF
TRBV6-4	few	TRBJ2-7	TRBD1	TGTGCCAGCAGCCGGGACAGGGGCTACGAGCAGTACTTC	CASSRDRGYEQYF
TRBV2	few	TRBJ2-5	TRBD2	TGTGCCAGCAGCTTGGAGCGGGGGGGCTTAGAGACCCAGTACTTC	CASSLERGGLETQYF
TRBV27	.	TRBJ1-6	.	TGTGCCAGCAGTTTAGCAGGGGCCGACCCCCTCCACTTT	CASSLAGADPLHF
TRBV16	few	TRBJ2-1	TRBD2	TGTGCCAGCAGCCAAGTGCTAGCGGTGGAGCAGTTCTTC	CASSQVLAVEQFF
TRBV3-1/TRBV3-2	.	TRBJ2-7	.	TGTGCCAGCAGCCAAGGAGGTTTGTACGAGCAGTACTTC	CASSQGGLYEQYF
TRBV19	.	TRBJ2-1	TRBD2	TGTGCCAGTAGTATCAGCGGGGGGAGCTCCTACAATGAGCAGTTCTTC	CASSISGGSSYNEQFF
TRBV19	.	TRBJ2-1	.	TGTGCCAGTACCTCCGGGACACACTACAATGAGCAGTTCTTC	CASTSGTHYNEQFF
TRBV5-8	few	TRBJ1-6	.	TGTGCCAGCAGCCTGACAGGCTATAATTCACCCCTCCACTTT	CASSLTGYNSPLHF
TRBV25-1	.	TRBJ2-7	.	TGTGCCAGCACAGTAAGACGGGACACCATATTCTCCTACGAGCAGTACTTC	CASTVRRDTIFSYEQYF
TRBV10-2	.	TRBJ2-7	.	TGCGCCAGCAGTCCCTTTCGAGATTACGAGCAGTACTTC	CASSPFRDYEQYF
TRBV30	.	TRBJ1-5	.	TGTGCCTGGAGTGAGGGGTTAGGCAATCAGCCCCAGCATTTT	CAWSEGLGNQPQHF
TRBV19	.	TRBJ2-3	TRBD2	TGTGCCAGTGGAGCGGGGGGGAGCACAGATACGCAGTATTTT	CASGAGGSTDTQYF
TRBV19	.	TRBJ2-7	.	TGTGCCAGTAGTAAAACAGGTGTCGAGCAGTACTTC	CASSKTGVEQYF